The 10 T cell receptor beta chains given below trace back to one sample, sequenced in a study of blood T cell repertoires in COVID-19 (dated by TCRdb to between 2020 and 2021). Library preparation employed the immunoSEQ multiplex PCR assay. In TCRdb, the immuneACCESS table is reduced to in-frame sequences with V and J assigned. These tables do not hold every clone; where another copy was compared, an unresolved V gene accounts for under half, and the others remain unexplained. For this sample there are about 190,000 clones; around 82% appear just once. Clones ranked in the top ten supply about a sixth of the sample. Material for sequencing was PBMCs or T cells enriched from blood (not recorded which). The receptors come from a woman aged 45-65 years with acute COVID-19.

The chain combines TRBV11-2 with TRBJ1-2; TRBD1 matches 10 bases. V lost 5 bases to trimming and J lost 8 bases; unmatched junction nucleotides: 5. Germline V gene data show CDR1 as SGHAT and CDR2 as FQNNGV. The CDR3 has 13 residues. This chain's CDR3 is CASSPDRGRGYTF. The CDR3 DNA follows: TGTGCCAGCAGCCCAGACAGGGGGCGAGGCTACACCTTC. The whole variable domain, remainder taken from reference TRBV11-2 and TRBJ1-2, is EAGVAQSPRYKIIEKRQSVAFWCNPISGHATLYWYQQILGQGPKLLIQFQNNGVVDDSQLPKDRFSAERLKGVDSTLKIQPAKLEDSAVYLCASSPDRGRGYTFGSGTRLTVV.

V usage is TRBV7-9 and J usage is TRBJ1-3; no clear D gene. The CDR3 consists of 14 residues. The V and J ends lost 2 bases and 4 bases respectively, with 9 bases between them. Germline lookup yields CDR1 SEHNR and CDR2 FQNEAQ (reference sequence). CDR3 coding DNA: TGTGCCAGCAGCTTATTCCAGAAGGGAAACACCATATATTTT. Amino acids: CASSLFQKGNTIYF.

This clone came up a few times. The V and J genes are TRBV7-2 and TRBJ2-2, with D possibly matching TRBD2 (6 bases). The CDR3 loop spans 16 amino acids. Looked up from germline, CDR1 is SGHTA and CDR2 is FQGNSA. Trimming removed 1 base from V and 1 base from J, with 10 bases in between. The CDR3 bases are TGTGCCAGCAGCTTAGTGGGCGGGATGAACACCGGGGAGCTGTTTTTT. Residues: CASSLVGGMNTGELFF.

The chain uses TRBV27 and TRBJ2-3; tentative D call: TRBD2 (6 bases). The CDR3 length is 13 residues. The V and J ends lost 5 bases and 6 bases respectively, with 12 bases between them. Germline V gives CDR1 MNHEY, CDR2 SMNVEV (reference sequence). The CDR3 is CASSMDYEDTQYF. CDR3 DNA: TGTGCCAGCAGTATGGACTACGAGGATACGCAGTATTTT.

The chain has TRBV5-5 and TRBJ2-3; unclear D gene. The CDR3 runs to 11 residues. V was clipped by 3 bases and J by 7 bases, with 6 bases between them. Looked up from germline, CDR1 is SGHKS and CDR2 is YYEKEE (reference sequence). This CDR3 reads CASSSINTQYF. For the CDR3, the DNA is TGTGCCAGCAGCTCTATAAATACGCAGTATTTT.

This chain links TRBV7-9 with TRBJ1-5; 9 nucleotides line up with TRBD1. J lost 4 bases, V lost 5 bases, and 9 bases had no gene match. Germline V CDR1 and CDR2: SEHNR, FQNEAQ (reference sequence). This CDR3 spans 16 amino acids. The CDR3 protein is CASSPGTGLGNQPQHF. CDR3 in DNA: TGTGCCAGCAGCCCCGGGACAGGGTTAGGTAATCAGCCCCAGCATTTT.

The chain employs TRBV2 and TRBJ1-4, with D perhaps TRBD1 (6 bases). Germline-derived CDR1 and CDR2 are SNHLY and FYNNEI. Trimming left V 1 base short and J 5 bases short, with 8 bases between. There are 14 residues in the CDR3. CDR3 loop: CASSEDRVNEKLFF. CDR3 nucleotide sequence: TGTGCCAGCAGTGAAGACAGGGTGAATGAAAAACTGTTTTTT.

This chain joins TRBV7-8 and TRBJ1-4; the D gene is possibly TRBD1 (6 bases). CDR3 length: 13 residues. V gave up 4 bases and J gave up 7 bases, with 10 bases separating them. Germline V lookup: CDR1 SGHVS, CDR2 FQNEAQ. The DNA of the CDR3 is TGTGCCAGCAGCTGGACAGATGGTGAAAAACTGTTTTTT. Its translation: CASSWTDGEKLFF. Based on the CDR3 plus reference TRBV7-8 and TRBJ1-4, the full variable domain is GAGVSQSPRYKVAKRGQDVALRCDPISGHVSLFWYQQALGQGPEFLTYFQNEAQLDKSGLPSDRFFAERPEGSVSTLKIQRTQQEDSAVYLCASSWTDGEKLFFGSGTQLSVL.

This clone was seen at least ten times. The CDR3 nucleotides are TGTGCCAGCAGCCAATCGGGGACTGAAGCTTTCTTT. It is translated as CASSQSGTEAFF. The rearrangement joins TRBV4-2 to TRBJ1-1; D remains unclear. The germline gives CDR1 LGHNA, CDR2 YNFKEQ. This CDR3 has 12 amino acids. V was trimmed by 2 bases and J by 5 bases, leaving 6 bases between them.

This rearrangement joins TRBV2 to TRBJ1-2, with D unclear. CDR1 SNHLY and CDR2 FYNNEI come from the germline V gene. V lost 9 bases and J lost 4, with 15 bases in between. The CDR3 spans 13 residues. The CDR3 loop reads CASQSVGFYGYTF. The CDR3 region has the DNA TGTGCCAGTCAGTCCGTGGGCTTCTATGGCTACACCTTC.